Listed below are T cell receptor beta chains from one sample, sequenced in a study of blood T cell repertoires in COVID-19. The assay was immunoSEQ multiplex PCR, and TCRdb's table has in-frame clones only and misses some. The data show hundreds of thousands of clones, 85% to 90% seen once. The material sequenced was PBMCs or T cells enriched from blood (not recorded which). These receptors all stem from a man aged 30 to 45 who had recovered from COVID-19. The CDR3 runs from the conserved cysteine through the conserved F or W. A D gene is named only where the DNA matches it firmly. Some rows mark clone size as missing; the rest say once, few, many or name a class of expanded clone.

D gene | J gene | V gene | clone size | CDR3 protein | CDR3 DNA
. | TRBJ2-3 | TRBV7-2 | . | CASSSNPHLATASTDTQYF | TGTGCCAGCAGCTCCAACCCCCATCTAGCGACTGCTAGCACAGATACGCAGTATTTT
TRBD2 | TRBJ2-5 | TRBV7-2 | . | CASSWSGGPRETQYF | TGTGCCAGCAGCTGGTCGGGGGGACCGCGGGAGACCCAGTACTTC
. | TRBJ1-5 | TRBV28 | . | CASDSAGWSADQPQHF | TGTGCCAGCGACTCGGCAGGGTGGAGTGCGGATCAGCCCCAGCATTTT
. | TRBJ1-6 | TRBV6-2/TRBV6-3 | . | CASSALMDSYFSYNSPLHF | TGTGCCAGCAGTGCCTTGATGGACAGCTACTTCTCCTATAATTCACCCCTCCACTTT
TRBD1 | TRBJ2-3 | TRBV24-1 | . | CAAAGTGALGDTQYF | TGTGCCGCTGCCGGGACAGGGGCGCTTGGAGATACGCAGTATTTT
. | TRBJ1-5 | TRBV6-5 | once | CASSYTRSPHQPQHF | TGTGCCAGCAGTTACACACGGAGCCCACATCAGCCCCAGCATTTT
TRBD1 | TRBJ1-1 | TRBV20-1 | . | CSASEGQGNVEAFF | TGCAGTGCTAGTGAGGGACAGGGGAATGTTGAAGCTTTCTTT
. | TRBJ2-1 | TRBV7-2 | . | CASSLVQGRNEQFF | TGTGCCAGCAGCTTAGTTCAGGGTCGCAATGAGCAGTTCTTC
. | TRBJ2-7 | TRBV28 | . | CASSLGVEPTYEQYF | TGTGCCAGCAGTTTGGGAGTTGAGCCTACCTACGAGCAGTACTTC
. | TRBJ2-2 | TRBV3-1/TRBV3-2 | . | CASSLDRVGGELFF | TGTGCCAGCAGCTTAGACCGGGTTGGCGGGGAGCTGTTTTTT
TRBD1 | TRBJ1-2 | TRBV7-9 | . | CASLLDRGEGYTF | TGTGCCAGCCTTTTGGACAGGGGAGAAGGCTACACCTTC
TRBD2 | TRBJ2-3 | TRBV5-4 | . | CASSFLAGGGTDTQYF | TGTGCCAGCAGCTTTCTCGCGGGAGGAGGAACAGATACGCAGTATTTT
. | TRBJ2-3 | TRBV6-5 | . | CASTATSRDTQYF | TGTGCCAGCACGGCGACCTCTAGAGATACGCAGTATTTT
TRBD2 | TRBJ2-7 | TRBV18 | . | CASSPALTGGFSYEQYF | TGTGCCAGCTCACCCGCTCTTACGGGGGGTTTCTCCTACGAGCAGTACTTC
TRBD1 | TRBJ2-7 | TRBV19 | few | CASSSRDSRFEQYF | TGTGCCAGTAGTTCTCGGGACAGCCGTTTCGAGCAGTACTTC
. | TRBJ1-6 | TRBV6-5 | . | CASSYSSGLGSPLHF | TGTGCCAGCAGTTACTCTTCGGGTCTCGGTTCACCCCTCCACTTT
. | TRBJ1-1 | TRBV9 | . | CASSPRGRNTEAFF | TGTGCCAGCAGCCCACGGGGGAGGAACACTGAAGCTTTCTTT
. | TRBJ2-2 | TRBV7-9 | once | CASSPSPGVPTGELFF | TGTGCCAGCAGCCCGAGCCCAGGGGTCCCCACCGGGGAGCTGTTTTTT
TRBD1 | TRBJ1-4 | TRBV15 | . | CATSRGSGTGATNEKLFF | TGTGCCACCAGCAGAGGCTCCGGGACAGGGGCAACTAATGAAAAACTGTTTTTT
. | TRBJ2-5 | TRBV29-1 | few | CSVRPGLENQETQYF | TGCAGCGTACGCCCGGGACTGGAAAACCAAGAGACCCAGTACTTC
TRBD1 | TRBJ1-6 | TRBV6-6 | . | CASSYGTGNNSPLHF | TGTGCCAGCAGTTACGGGACAGGAAATAATTCACCCCTCCACTTT
. | TRBJ1-4 | TRBV5-4 | . | CASSSLNEKLFF | TGTGCCAGCAGTTCGTTAAATGAAAAACTGTTTTTT
TRBD1 | TRBJ2-1 | TRBV14 | . | CASRHDRGPYNEQFF | TGTGCCAGCAGGCACGACAGGGGGCCCTACAATGAGCAGTTCTTC
TRBD1 | TRBJ2-7 | TRBV5-4 | . | CASSLGQGAYEQYF | TGTGCCAGCAGCTTGGGACAGGGGGCCTACGAGCAGTACTTC
. | TRBJ1-2 | TRBV15 | . | CATSKSGNYGYTF | TGTGCCACCAGCAAATCGGGGAACTATGGCTACACCTTC
TRBD1 | TRBJ1-1 | TRBV10-3 | . | CAISEAAGTGNTEAFF | TGTGCCATCAGTGAGGCTGCCGGGACAGGGAACACTGAAGCTTTCTTT